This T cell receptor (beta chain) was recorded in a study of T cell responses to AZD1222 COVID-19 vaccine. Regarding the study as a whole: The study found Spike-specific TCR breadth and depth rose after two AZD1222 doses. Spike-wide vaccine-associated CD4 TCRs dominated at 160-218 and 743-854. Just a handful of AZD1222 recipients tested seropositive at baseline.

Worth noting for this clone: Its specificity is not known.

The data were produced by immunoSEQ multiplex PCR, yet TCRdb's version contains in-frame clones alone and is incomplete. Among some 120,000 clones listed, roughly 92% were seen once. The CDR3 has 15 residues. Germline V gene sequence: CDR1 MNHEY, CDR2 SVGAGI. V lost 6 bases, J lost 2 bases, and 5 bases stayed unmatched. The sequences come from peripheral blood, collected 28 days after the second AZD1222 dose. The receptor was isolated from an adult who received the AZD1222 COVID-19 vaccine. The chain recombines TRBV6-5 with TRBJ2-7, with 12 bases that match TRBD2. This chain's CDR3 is CASRKLAGGTYEQYF. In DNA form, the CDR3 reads TGTGCCAGCAGGAAACTAGCGGGAGGTACCTACGAGCAGTACTTC.